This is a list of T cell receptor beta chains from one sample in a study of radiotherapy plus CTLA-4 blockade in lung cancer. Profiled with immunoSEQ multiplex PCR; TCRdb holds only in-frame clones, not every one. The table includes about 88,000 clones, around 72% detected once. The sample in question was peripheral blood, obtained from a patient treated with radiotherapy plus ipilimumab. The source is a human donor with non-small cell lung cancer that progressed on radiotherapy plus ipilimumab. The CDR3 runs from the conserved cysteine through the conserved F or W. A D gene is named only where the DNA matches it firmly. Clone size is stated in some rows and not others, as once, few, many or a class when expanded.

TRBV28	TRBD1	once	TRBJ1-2	TGTGCCAGCAGTGCACTTGGGACAGGGTTCGGCTACACCTTC	CASSALGTGFGYTF
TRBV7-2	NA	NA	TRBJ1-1	TGTGCCAGCAGCTCGAAACGGGTGAACACTGAAGCCTTCTTT	CASSSKRVNTEAFF
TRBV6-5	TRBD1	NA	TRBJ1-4	TGTGCCACTTCCCGGGACAGGGGTCGATTTGAAAAACTGTTTTTT	CATSRDRGRFEKLFF
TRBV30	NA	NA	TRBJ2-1	TGTGCCTGGAGTGTAGGTTTTTCGGGCTACAATGAGCAGTTCTTC	CAWSVGFSGYNEQFF
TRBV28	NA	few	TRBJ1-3	TGTGCCAGCAGTTTGGGCGGAAACACCATATATTTT	CASSLGGNTIYF
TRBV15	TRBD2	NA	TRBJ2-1	TGTGCCACCAGCAGAGGAGCGGGAGTAGGCAATGAGCAGTTCTTC	CATSRGAGVGNEQFF
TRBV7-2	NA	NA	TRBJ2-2	TGTGCCAGCAGCCTCCAGGGGAACACCGGGGAGCTGTTTTTT	CASSLQGNTGELFF
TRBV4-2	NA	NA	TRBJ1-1	TGTGCCAGCAGCTTGGAGGGGGGAACCTACACTGAAGCTTTCTTT	CASSLEGGTYTEAFF
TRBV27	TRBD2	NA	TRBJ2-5	TGTGCCAGCAGTTCATCCTTACTAGCGGGCCAAGAGACCCAGTACTTC	CASSSSLLAGQETQYF
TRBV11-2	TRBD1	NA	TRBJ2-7	TGTGCCAGCAGCTTGGGACAGGGTATCTACGAGCAGTACTTC	CASSLGQGIYEQYF
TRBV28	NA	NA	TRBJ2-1	TGTGCCAGCAGTTTAGTCAGGGTGGGGTACAATGAGCAGTTCTTC	CASSLVRVGYNEQFF
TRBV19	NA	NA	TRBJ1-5	TGTGCCAGTAGTATAGCTTTGAGGGAACAGCCCCAGCATTTT	CASSIALREQPQHF
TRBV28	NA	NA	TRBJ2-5	TGTGCCAGCAGTAGCTCCGGGACCACGGAGACCCAGTACTTC	CASSSSGTTETQYF
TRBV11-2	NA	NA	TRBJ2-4	TGTGCCAGCAGCTTTGGGGCCAAAAACATTCAGTACTTC	CASSFGAKNIQYF
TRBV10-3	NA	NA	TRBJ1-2	TGTGCCATCAGTGTAGCTGGGAACTATGGCTACACCTTC	CAISVAGNYGYTF
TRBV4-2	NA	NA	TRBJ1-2	TGTGCCAGCAGCCAAGGGGTCCCGACAGGCAACTATGGCTACACCTTC	CASSQGVPTGNYGYTF
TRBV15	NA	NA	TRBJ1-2	TGTGCCACCAGCCCCACAAGGAGGGTTGGCTACACCTTC	CATSPTRRVGYTF
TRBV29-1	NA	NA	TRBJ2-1	TGCAGCGTTGAAGTTCGGCGGAATGAGCAGTTCTTC	CSVEVRRNEQFF
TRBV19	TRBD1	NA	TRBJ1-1	TGTGCCAGTAGTATCGACAGGGTGTACACTGAAGCTTTCTTT	CASSIDRVYTEAFF
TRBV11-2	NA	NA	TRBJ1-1	TGTGCCAGCAGCTTAGATAGGAACCAGGGGGCTTTCTTT	CASSLDRNQGAFF
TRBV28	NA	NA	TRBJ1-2	TGTGCCAGCAGTTTGGGACGGGGGGAGGCTGGCTACACCTTC	CASSLGRGEAGYTF
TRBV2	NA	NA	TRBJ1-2	TGTGCCAGCAGTGAAGACAGGGTATACGGCTACACCTTC	CASSEDRVYGYTF
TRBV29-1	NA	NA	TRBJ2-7	TGCAGCGTTAGAAAAGGGGGGGATGCCTACGAGCAGTACTTC	CSVRKGGDAYEQYF
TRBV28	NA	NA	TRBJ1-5	TGTGCCAGCAGTTTGGGCCAGGGCTTCAGGCAGCCCCAGCATTTT	CASSLGQGFRQPQHF
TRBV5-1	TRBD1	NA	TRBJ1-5	TGCGCCAGCAGCCCCGGGACAGGCGGCGATCAGCCCCAGCATTTT	CASSPGTGGDQPQHF
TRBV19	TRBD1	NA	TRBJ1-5	TGTGCCAGCAACAGGGGGCGTCAGCCCCAGCATTTT	CASNRGRQPQHF
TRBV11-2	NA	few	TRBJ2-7	TGTGCCAGCAGCTCTTGGGTTACGGAGCAGTACTTC	CASSSWVTEQYF
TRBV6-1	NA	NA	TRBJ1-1	TGTGCCAGCAGTTTCGGCACAAGGGGGACTGAAGCTTTCTTT	CASSFGTRGTEAFF
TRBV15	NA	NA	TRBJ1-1	TGTGCCACCAGCAGAGGGGGAGGGGGACTGAACACTGAAGCTTTCTTT	CATSRGGGGLNTEAFF
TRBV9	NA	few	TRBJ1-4	TGTGCCAGCAGCGCTTCTAAGGATGCAACTAATGAAAAACTGTTTTTT	CASSASKDATNEKLFF
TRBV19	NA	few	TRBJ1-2	TGTGCCACCTCCCTTTGGGACCGAGATAACTATGGCTACACCTTC	CATSLWDRDNYGYTF
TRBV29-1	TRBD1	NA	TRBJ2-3	TGCAGCGTCGCCGGGACAGGAAGCACAGATACGCAGTATTTT	CSVAGTGSTDTQYF
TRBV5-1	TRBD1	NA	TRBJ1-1	TGCGCCAGCAGCTTGGCCGGGACAGGGCGGAACACTGAAGCTTTCTTT	CASSLAGTGRNTEAFF
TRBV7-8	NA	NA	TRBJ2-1	TGTGCCAGCAGCTTAGATAGACACAATGAGCAGTTCTTC	CASSLDRHNEQFF
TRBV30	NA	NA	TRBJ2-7	TGTGCCTGGAGTACTCCCTACTACGAGCAGTACTTC	CAWSTPYYEQYF
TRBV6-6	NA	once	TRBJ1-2	TGTGCCAGCAGTGAGGCCTCCGGGCCTTATGGCTACACCTTC	CASSEASGPYGYTF
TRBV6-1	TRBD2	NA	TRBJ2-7	TGTGCCAGTTTTGGAAGCGGGGGGGGCTACGAGCAGTACTTC	CASFGSGGGYEQYF
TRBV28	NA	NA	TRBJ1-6	TGTGCCAGCAGTTTTTCCCGGACCGCGGGGGGATCACCCCTCCACTTT	CASSFSRTAGGSPLHF
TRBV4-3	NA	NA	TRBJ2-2	TGCGCCAGCAGCCAGGCAAACAGTGGGGTAGCCGGGGAGCTGTTTTTT	CASSQANSGVAGELFF
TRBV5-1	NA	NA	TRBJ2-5	TGCGCCAGCAGCATCTCAGGAAGAGGGGAAGAGACCCAGTACTTC	CASSISGRGEETQYF
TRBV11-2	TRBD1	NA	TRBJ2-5	TGTGCCAGCAGCCCGGGACAGATCCAAGAGACCCAGTACTTC	CASSPGQIQETQYF
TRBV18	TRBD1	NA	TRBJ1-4	TGTGCCAGCTCACCTAACCAACAGGGGGCTAATGAAAAACTGTTTTTT	CASSPNQQGANEKLFF
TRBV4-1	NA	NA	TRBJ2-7	TGTGCCAGCAGAGGGCAGACCTACGAGCAGTACTTC	CASRGQTYEQYF
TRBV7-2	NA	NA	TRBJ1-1	TGTGCCAGCAGCTTAGGAGTGGGTGAAGCTTTCTTT	CASSLGVGEAFF
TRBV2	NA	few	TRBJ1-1	TGTGCCAGCAGTGTTTCTTGGCAGGACACTGAAGCTTTCTTT	CASSVSWQDTEAFF
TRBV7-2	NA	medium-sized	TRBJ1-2	TGTGCCAGCAGCTTAGCGACAGGCTATGGCTACACCTTC	CASSLATGYGYTF
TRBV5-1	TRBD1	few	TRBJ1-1	TGCGCCAGCAGCAAAGGGACAGGGGGCCCTCGGGGCGCTGAAGCTTTCTTT	CASSKGTGGPRGAEAFF
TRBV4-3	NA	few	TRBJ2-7	TGCGCCAGCAGCCAAGATTGGGGCACCTACGAGCAGTACTTC	CASSQDWGTYEQYF
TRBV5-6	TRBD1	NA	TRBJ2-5	TGTGCCAGCAGCCCGCTTAGGGGACAGGGAGTACAGACCCAGTACTTC	CASSPLRGQGVQTQYF
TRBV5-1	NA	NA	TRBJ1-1	TGCGCCAGCAGCCTACAGGGCCAAACTGAAGCTTTCTTT	CASSLQGQTEAFF
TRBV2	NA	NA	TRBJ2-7	TGTGCCAGCACCCCGGAGGACGGAATAGCCTACGAGCAGTACTTC	CASTPEDGIAYEQYF